A selection of T cell receptor beta chains follows, all from one sample in a study. Each CDR3 protein is one row after TCRdb ran MiXCR on the RT-PCR reads. The sample records hundreds of thousands of distinct CDR3 sequences, 11% to 15% being singletons. Sequenced: memory CD4+ T cells from blood. These receptors originate from a female donor in good health, serving as a healthy control. Each CDR3 is given with its conserved first and last residue. D genes are given only for firm matches. Clone size is shown for a subset of rows, as once, few, many or a class of expanded clone.

many,.,TRBV4-3,TRBJ1-6,CASSQITRGSSPLHF,TGCGCCAGCAGCCAAATTACCAGGGGAAGTTCACCCCTCCACTTT
many,.,TRBV18,TRBJ2-1,CASSPQGEDEQFF,TGTGCCAGCTCACCACAAGGGGAGGACGAGCAGTTCTTC
many,.,TRBV7-7,TRBJ2-6,CASSLSGTGANVLTF,TGTGCTAGCAGCTTAAGTGGTACTGGGGCCAACGTCCTGACTTTC
.,.,TRBV5-4,TRBJ2-3,CASTHGVGSTDTQYF,TGTGCCAGCACCCACGGGGTTGGTAGCACAGATACGCAGTATTTT
few,.,TRBV7-9,TRBJ2-7,CASSPRSATTYEQYF,TGTGCCAGCAGCCCTCGCAGCGCAACAACCTACGAGCAGTACTTC
.,.,TRBV5-1,TRBJ1-1,CASAQRGSTEAFF,TGCGCCAGCGCCCAAAGGGGTAGCACTGAAGCTTTCTTT
few,.,TRBV10-3,TRBJ2-3,CAIESGDTQYF,TGTGCCATCGAGTCGGGGGATACGCAGTATTTT
.,TRBD2,TRBV27,TRBJ2-5,CASRRREQETQYF,TGTGCCAGCAGACGGCGGGAGCAAGAGACCCAGTACTTC
few,.,TRBV28,TRBJ2-3,CASSLGGLGTDTQYF,TGTGCCAGCAGTTTAGGGGGGCTAGGGACAGATACGCAGTATTTT
few,TRBD1,TRBV9,TRBJ2-7,CASSVATGAAYEQYF,TGTGCCAGCAGCGTAGCTACAGGGGCCGCCTACGAGCAGTACTTC
.,TRBD1,TRBV5-1,TRBJ1-2,CASSYTLPGQGQGYTF,TGCGCCAGCAGCTATACTTTACCGGGACAGGGTCAGGGCTACACCTTC
.,TRBD1,TRBV6-1,TRBJ1-1,CASSEARGRTGELNTEAFF,TGTGCCAGCAGTGAAGCGCGGGGTCGGACAGGGGAACTGAACACTGAAGCTTTCTTT